The 14 T cell receptor beta chains given below trace back to one sample, sequenced in a study of cytomegalovirus exposure and HLA in healthy donors. The PCR was carried out with 60 Vbeta primers and 13 Jbeta primers. The data were produced by immunoSEQ multiplex PCR, yet TCRdb's version contains in-frame clones alone and is incomplete. The data contain about 130,000 clones, under 80% of them singletons. The sequenced sample consisted of PBMCs. The receptors were gathered from a man aged 35-49 years in good health and CMV-seropositive.

The rearrangement joins TRBV29-1 to TRBJ2-1; TRBD1 is a possible D gene (7 bases). Germline lookup yields CDR1 SQVTM and CDR2 ANQGSEA. Trimming took off 4 bases at V and 4 bases at J, with 17 bases between the two ends. This CDR3 comprises 15 residues. CDR3 residues: CSVGGTRTGYNEQFF. The CDR3 DNA reads TGCAGCGTTGGCGGGACACGGACAGGTTACAATGAGCAGTTCTTC.

Here the CDR3 reads CASSEWVSRSEQFF. In DNA, the CDR3 is TGTGCCAGCAGTGAATGGGTCTCAAGGAGTGAGCAGTTCTTC. The chain has TRBV25-1 and TRBJ2-1; D is ambiguous. The germline V gene encodes CDR1 MGHDK and CDR2 SYGVNS. The germline V and J ends were trimmed by 1 base and 9 bases, with 13 bases remaining between them. The CDR3 extends over 14 amino acids.

CDR3 residues: CASSLQAQGPRYF. The CDR3 DNA sequence: TGTGCCAGTAGTCTACAAGCACAGGGGCCGCGGTATTTT. The rearrangement uses TRBV19 and TRBJ2-3; TRBD1 agrees at 7 bases. V was clipped by 5 bases and J by 14 bases; unmatched bases: 13. Germline lookup yields CDR1 LNHDA and CDR2 SQIVND (reference sequence). The CDR3 has 13 residues.

This sequence joins TRBV5-4 and TRBJ2-7; D remains ambiguous. Germline V gene lookup returns CDR1 SGHNT and CDR2 YYREEE (reference sequence). Trimming left V 2 bases short and J 5 bases short, with 11 bases between. This CDR3 comprises 13 residues. The CDR3 DNA is TGTGCCAGCAGCTTCACACCCCCTGACGAGCAGTACTTC. It encodes CASSFTPPDEQYF.

This clone was detected a few times. The V and J genes are TRBV6-5 and TRBJ2-1; the match to TRBD2 covers 7 bases. CDR3 length: 15 amino acids. J was trimmed by 8 bases and V by 8 bases; bases with no gene match: 15. Germline CDR1 reads MNHEY; CDR2 reads SVGAGI. CDR3 protein: CASSGIVAGHDEQFF. CDR3 nucleotide sequence: TGTGCCAGCTCGGGTATAGTAGCGGGCCACGATGAGCAGTTCTTC.

The rearrangement uses TRBV10-3 and TRBJ2-7; weak D call: TRBD1 (6 bases). This CDR3 comprises 15 residues. The V gene's germline CDR1 is ENHRY and CDR2 SYGVKD. V was clipped by 2 bases and J by 0 bases, with 11 bases between them. The CDR3 coding sequence is TGTGCCATCAGTGAGAGTACAGGGCCCTCCTACGAGCAGTACTTC. It encodes CAISESTGPSYEQYF.

This clone was detected once. The rearrangement uses TRBV11-2 and TRBJ2-1; D is perhaps TRBD2 (5 bases). Germline CDR1 is SGHAT and CDR2 is FQNNGV. V lost 4 bases to trimming and J lost 11 bases, with 18 bases between them. This CDR3 contains 14 residues. Written as DNA, the CDR3 is TGTGCCAGCAGCTCCCATGGCGGGCTGTGGAAGCAGTTCTTC. This encodes CASSSHGGLWKQFF.

The genes are TRBV7-8 and TRBJ1-1; D not resolved. This CDR3 is built from 15 residues. Trimming cost V 1 base and J 1 base, with 10 bases left between them. Germline V gene data show CDR1 as SGHVS and CDR2 as FQNEAQ. The CDR3, as DNA: TGTGCCAGCAGCTTAGACGCATTTAGGAACACTGAAGCTTTCTTT. This gives the protein CASSLDAFRNTEAFF. The whole variable domain, remainder taken from reference TRBV7-8 and TRBJ1-1, is GAGVSQSPRYKVAKRGQDVALRCDPISGHVSLFWYQQALGQGPEFLTYFQNEAQLDKSGLPSDRFFAERPEGSVSTLKIQRTQQEDSAVYLCASSLDAFRNTEAFFGQGTRLTVV.

This clone has just a few counts. The chain combines TRBV5-4 with TRBJ1-1, with a weak D call TRBD1 (5 bases). Germline V CDR1 and CDR2: SGHNT, YYREEE (reference sequence). The CDR3 has 15 amino acids. V lost 4 bases to trimming and J lost 1 base, with 14 bases between them. The CDR3 nucleotides read TGTGCCAGCAGCCATAAATCCACAGGGAACACTGAAGCTTTCTTT. Translating it yields CASSHKSTGNTEAFF.

The chain has TRBV2 and TRBJ2-2; TRBD2 aligns across 7 bases. V lost 9 bases to trimming and J lost 5 bases; unmatched junction nucleotides: 9. Germline V CDR1 and CDR2: SNHLY, FYNNEI. The CDR3 length is 14 residues. The DNA for the CDR3 is TGTGCCAGTCTGGGACTACCTGCTACCGGGGAGCTGTTTTTT. Encoded protein: CASLGLPATGELFF.

J is TRBJ1-5 and V is TRBV2; 7 nucleotides match TRBD1. The CDR3 consists of 14 residues. Germline CDR1 SNHLY, CDR2 FYNNEI. The J segment lost 2 bases and the V segment lost 5 bases, leaving 3 bases of the junction unmatched. The CDR3 DNA reads as TGTGCCAGCAGTCAAGACAGGGGCAATCAGCCCCAGCATTTT. Translation gives CASSQDRGNQPQHF.

The chain has TRBV2 and TRBJ1-2; possibly TRBD1 for D (6 bases). The V gene's germline CDR1 is SNHLY and CDR2 FYNNEI. Trimming removed 6 bases from V and 5 bases from J, with 10 bases in between. There are 12 residues in the CDR3. CDR3 nucleotide sequence: TGTGCCAGCAGGGACAGATGGTATGGCTACACCTTC. It encodes CASRDRWYGYTF.

This clone was picked up one time. This CDR3 reads CASSSGLAVAGEQYF. CDR3 sequence (DNA): TGTGCCAGCAGTTCGGGACTAGCGGTTGCCGGCGAGCAGTACTTC. The rearrangement joins TRBV6-5 to TRBJ2-5, with TRBD2 identical over 11 bases. The J call may be in error: the DNA end matches TRBJ2-7 better. The germline V gene has CDR1 MNHEY and CDR2 SVGAGI. CDR3 size: 15 residues.

In nucleotides, the CDR3 is TGTGCCAGCACCCAGGGAGGGGATGAGACCCAGTACTTC. This gives the protein CASTQGGDETQYF. The chain couples TRBV6-1 to TRBJ2-5; TRBD2 matches 7 bases. V trimming: 7 bases; J trimming: 5 bases; junction bases outside the gene matches: 7. CDR1 is MNHNS and CDR2 is SASEGT in the germline V gene. The CDR3 sequence is 13 residues long.